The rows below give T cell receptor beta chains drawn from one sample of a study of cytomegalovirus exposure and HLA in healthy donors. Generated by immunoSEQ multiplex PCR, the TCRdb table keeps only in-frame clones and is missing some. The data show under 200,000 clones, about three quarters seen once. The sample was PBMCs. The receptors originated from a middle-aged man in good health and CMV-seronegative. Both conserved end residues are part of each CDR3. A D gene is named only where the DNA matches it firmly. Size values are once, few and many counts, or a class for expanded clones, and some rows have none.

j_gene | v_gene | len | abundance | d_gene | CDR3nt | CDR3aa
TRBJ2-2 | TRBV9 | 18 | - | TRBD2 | TGTGCCAGCAGCGTAGCTACGGGGAAGCGGGGAAACACCGGGGAGCTGTTTTTT | CASSVATGKRGNTGELFF
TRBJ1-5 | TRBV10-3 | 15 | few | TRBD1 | TGTGCCATCAGTGACGGACAGGCGAAAAATCAGCCCCAGCATTTT | CAISDGQAKNQPQHF
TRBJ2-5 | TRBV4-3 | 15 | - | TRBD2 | TGCGCCAGCAGCGAAGTAGCGGGGGGGGGAGAGACCCAGTACTTC | CASSEVAGGGETQYF
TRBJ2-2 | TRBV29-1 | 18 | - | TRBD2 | TGCAGCGTTGCCCCCCTAGCGGGAGGCCCCGGAGGGACCGGGGAGCTGTTTTTT | CSVAPLAGGPGGTGELFF
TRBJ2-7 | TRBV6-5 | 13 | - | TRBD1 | TGTGCCAGCAGTCCCGGGACAGACTACGAGCAGTACTTC | CASSPGTDYEQYF
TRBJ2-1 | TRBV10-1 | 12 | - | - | TGCGCCAGCAGTGAGCCCGGGAATGAGCAGTTCTTC | CASSEPGNEQFF
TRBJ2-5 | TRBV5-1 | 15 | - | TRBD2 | TGCGCCAGCAGCTTGGCCAGGTGGGAGGGGGAGACCCAGTACTTC | CASSLARWEGETQYF
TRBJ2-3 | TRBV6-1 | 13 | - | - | TGTGCCAGCAGGAAAGCTAGCACAGATACGCAGTATTTT | CASRKASTDTQYF
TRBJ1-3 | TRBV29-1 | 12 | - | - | TGCAGCGGTCAATCCTCTGGAAACACCATATATTTT | CSGQSSGNTIYF
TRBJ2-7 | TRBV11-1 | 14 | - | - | TGTGCCAGCAGCAACCGTCCCGGTCCCTACGAGCAGTACTTC | CASSNRPGPYEQYF
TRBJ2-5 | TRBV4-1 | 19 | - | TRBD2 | TGCGCCAGCAGCCCACAATTGGCCGTTACTAGCGAAGAACAAGAGACCCAGTACTTC | CASSPQLAVTSEEQETQYF
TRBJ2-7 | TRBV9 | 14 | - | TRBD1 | TGTGCCAGCAGCCCGACAGGGTTTATGGGCGAGCAGTACTTC | CASSPTGFMGEQYF
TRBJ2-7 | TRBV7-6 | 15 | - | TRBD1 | TGTGCCAGCAGCTTATTGGGACAGGGGGCAGGCGAGCAGTACTTC | CASSLLGQGAGEQYF
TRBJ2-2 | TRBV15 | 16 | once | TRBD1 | TGTGCCACCAGCAGAGGACAGGGTTCGAACACCGGGGAGCTGTTTTTT | CATSRGQGSNTGELFF
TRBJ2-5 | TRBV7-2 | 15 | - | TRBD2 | TGTGCCAGCAGCTTAGAGACTAGCGGGGTTATTACCCAGTACTTC | CASSLETSGVITQYF
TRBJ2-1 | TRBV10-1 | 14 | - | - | TGCGCCAGCAGTCTCGGACAGCGGTCCGGTGAGCAGTTCTTC | CASSLGQRSGEQFF
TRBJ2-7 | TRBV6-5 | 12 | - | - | TGTGCCAGCAGTTACTCGATGAGCGAGCAGTACTTC | CASSYSMSEQYF
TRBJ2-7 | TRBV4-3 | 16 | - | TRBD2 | TGCGCCAGCAGCCGCGAACCGGGACTAGATTACTACGAGCAGTACTTC | CASSREPGLDYYEQYF
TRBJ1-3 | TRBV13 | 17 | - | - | TGTGCCAGCAGCCCCATGGGACGGGGGAGCTCTGGAAACACCATATATTTT | CASSPMGRGSSGNTIYF
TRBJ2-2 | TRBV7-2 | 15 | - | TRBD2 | TGTGCCAGCAGCTTTAGCGGGGGGAACACCGGGGAGCTGTTTTTT | CASSFSGGNTGELFF
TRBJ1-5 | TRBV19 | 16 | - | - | TGTGCCAGTAGTGCACCACGGACAGTCCTAAATCAGCCCCAGCATTTT | CASSAPRTVLNQPQHF
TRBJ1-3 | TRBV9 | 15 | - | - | TGTGCCAGCAGCGTCGGTCCGTCCTCTGGAAACACCATATATTTT | CASSVGPSSGNTIYF
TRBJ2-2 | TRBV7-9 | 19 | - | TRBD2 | TGTGCCAGCAGCCCCGAACGTAGGGGACTAGCGGGGAACACCGGGGAGCTGTTTTTT | CASSPERRGLAGNTGELFF
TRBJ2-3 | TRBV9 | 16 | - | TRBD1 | TGTGCCAGCAGCGCAAGACAGGGAGTAGGCACAGATACGCAGTATTTT | CASSARQGVGTDTQYF
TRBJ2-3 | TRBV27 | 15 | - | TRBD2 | TGTGCCAGCAGTGCTTGGCGGGAGAGCACAGATACGCAGTATTTT | CASSAWRESTDTQYF
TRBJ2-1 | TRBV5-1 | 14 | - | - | TGCGCCAGCACCAGGGGAGGGTCCTACAATGAGCAGTTCTTC | CASTRGGSYNEQFF
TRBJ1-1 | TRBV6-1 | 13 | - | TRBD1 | TGTGCCAGCAGAGGGACAGAGAACACTGAAGCTTTCTTT | CASRGTENTEAFF
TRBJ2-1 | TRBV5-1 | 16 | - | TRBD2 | TGCGCCAGCAGCTTGTCCCGGACTAGCGGGGGTGTTGAGCAGTTCTTC | CASSLSRTSGGVEQFF
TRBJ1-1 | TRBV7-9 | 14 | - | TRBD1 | TGTGCCAGCAGCAAGGGACAGGGTAGGACTGAAGCTTTCTTT | CASSKGQGRTEAFF
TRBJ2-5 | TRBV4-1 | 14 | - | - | TGCGCCAGCAGCCCCTACGGGGTTCAAGAGACCCAGTACTTC | CASSPYGVQETQYF
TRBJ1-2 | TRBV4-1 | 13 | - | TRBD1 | TGCGCCAGCAGCCAAGAGAGGGGGCTAGGCTACACCTTC | CASSQERGLGYTF
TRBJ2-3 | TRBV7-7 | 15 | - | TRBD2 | TGTGCCAGCAGCCCTGGACTAGCGACCACAGATACGCAGTATTTT | CASSPGLATTDTQYF
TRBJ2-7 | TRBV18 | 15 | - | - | TGTGCCAGCTCACCACCTTTGACAGGCCCTCATGAGCAGTACTTC | CASSPPLTGPHEQYF